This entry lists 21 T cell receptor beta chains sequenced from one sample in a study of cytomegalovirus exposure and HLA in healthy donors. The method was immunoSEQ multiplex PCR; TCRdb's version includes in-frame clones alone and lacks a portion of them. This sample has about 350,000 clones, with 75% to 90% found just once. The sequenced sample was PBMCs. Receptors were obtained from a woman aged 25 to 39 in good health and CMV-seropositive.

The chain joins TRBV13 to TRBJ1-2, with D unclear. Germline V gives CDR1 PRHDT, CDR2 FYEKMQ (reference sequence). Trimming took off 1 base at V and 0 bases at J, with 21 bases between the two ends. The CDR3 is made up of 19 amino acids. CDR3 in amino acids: CASSLEADRYATSNYGYTF. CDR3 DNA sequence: TGTGCCAGCAGCTTAGAGGCGGATCGGTACGCAACCTCTAACTATGGCTACACCTTC.

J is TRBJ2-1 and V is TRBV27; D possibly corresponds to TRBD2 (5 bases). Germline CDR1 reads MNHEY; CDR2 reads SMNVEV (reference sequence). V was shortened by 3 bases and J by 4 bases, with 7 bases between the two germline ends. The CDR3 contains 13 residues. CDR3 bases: TGTGCCAGCAGTTTGACTATTTACAATGAGCAGTTCTTC. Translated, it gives CASSLTIYNEQFF.

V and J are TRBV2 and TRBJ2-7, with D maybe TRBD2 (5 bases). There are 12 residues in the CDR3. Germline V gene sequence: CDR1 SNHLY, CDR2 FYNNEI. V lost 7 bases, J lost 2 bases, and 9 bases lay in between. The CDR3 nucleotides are TGTGCCAGCAAGGAGGAGACCTACGAGCAGTACTTC. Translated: CASKEETYEQYF.

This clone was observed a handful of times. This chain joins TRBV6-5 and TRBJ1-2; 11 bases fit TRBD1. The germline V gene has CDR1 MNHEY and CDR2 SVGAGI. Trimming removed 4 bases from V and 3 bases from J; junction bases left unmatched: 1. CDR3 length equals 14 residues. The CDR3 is CASSWTGGYYGYTF. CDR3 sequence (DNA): TGTGCCAGCAGTTGGACAGGGGGCTACTATGGCTACACCTTC.

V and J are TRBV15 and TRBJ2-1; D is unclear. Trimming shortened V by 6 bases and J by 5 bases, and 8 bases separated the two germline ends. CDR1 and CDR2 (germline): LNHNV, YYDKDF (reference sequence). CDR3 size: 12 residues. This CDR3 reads CATRALDNEQFF. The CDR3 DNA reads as TGTGCCACCAGAGCGCTAGACAATGAGCAGTTCTTC.

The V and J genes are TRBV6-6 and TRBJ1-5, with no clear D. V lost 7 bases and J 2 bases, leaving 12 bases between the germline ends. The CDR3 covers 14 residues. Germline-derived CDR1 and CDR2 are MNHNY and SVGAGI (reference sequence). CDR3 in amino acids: CASNELGGNQPQHF. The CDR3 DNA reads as TGTGCCAGCAACGAACTCGGGGGCAATCAGCCCCAGCATTTT.

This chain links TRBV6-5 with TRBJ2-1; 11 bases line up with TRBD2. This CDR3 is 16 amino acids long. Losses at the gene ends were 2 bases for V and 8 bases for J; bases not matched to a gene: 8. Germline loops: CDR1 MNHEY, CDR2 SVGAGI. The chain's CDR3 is CASSYVRVAGGDEQFF. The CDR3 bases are TGTGCCAGCAGTTACGTGCGGGTAGCGGGAGGGGATGAGCAGTTCTTC.

This CDR3 reads CASMGVNYGYTF. CDR3 coding DNA: TGTGCCAGCATGGGTGTGAACTATGGCTACACCTTC. The V gene is TRBV6-1, the J gene TRBJ1-2; the D is unclear. Germline CDR1 is MNHNS and CDR2 is SASEGT. This CDR3 has 12 amino acids. V was shortened by 7 bases and J by 2 bases, with 8 bases between the two germline ends.

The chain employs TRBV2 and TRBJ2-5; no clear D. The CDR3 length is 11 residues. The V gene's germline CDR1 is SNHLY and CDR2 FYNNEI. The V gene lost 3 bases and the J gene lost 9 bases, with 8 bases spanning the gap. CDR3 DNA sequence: TGTGCCAGCAGTGATCAGCTGGCCCAGTACTTC. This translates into CASSDQLAQYF.

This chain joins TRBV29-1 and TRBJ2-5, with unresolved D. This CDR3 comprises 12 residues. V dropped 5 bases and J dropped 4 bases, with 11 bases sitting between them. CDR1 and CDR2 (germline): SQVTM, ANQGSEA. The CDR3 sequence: CSVRTLGETQYF. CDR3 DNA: TGCAGCGTTCGGACCCTCGGAGAGACCCAGTACTTC.

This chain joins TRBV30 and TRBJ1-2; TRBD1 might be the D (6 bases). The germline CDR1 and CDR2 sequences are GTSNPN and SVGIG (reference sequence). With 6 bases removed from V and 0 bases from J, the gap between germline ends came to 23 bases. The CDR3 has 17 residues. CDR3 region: CACPPNAGGASNYGYTF. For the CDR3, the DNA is TGTGCCTGCCCACCGAACGCGGGGGGGGCGTCTAACTATGGCTACACCTTC.

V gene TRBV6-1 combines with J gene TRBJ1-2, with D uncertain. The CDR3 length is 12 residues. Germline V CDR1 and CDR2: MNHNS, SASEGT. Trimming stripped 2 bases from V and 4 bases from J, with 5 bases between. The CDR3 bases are TGTGCCAGCAGTGAACAAGCCTATGGCTACACCTTC. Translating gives CASSEQAYGYTF.

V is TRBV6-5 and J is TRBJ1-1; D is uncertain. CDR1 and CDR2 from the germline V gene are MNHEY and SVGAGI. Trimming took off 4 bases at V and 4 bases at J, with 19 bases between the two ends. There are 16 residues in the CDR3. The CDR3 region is CASSSREGGPTTEAFF. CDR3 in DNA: TGTGCCAGCAGTTCCCGCGAGGGAGGCCCCACCACTGAAGCTTTCTTT.

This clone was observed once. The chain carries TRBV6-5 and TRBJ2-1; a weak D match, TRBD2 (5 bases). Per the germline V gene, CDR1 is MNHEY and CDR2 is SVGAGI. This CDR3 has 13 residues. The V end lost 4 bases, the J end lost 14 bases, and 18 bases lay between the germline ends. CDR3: CASSFVTGDKKFF. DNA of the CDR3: TGTGCCAGCAGTTTTGTGACCGGGGATAAGAAGTTCTTC.

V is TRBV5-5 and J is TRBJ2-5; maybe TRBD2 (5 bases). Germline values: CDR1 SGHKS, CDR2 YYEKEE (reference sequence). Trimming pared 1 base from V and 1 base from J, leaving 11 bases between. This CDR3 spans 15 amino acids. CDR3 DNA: TGTGCCAGCAGCTTGTGGCGGGCAGTCCAAGAGACCCAGTACTTC. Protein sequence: CASSLWRAVQETQYF.

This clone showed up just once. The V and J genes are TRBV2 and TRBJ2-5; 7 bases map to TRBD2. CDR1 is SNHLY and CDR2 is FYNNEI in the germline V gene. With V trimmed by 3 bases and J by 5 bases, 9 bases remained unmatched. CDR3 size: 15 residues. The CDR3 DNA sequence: TGTGCCAGCAGTGACCCAGCGGGATTTTCCGAGACCCAGTACTTC. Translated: CASSDPAGFSETQYF.

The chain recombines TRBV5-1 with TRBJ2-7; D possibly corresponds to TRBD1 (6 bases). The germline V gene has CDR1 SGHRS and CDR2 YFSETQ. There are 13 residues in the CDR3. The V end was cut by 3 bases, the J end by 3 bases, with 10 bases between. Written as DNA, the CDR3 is TGCGCCAGCAGCTGGCGAGGGGGCTACGAGCAGTACTTC. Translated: CASSWRGGYEQYF.

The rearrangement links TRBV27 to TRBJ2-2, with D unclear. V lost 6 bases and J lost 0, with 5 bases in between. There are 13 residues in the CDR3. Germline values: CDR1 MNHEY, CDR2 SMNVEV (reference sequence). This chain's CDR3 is CASSATNTGELFF. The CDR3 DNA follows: TGTGCCAGCAGCGCTACGAACACCGGGGAGCTGTTTTTT.

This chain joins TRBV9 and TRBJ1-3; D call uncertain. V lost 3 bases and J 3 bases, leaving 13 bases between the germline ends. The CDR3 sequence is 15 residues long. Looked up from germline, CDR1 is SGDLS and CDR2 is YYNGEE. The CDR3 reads CASSALDQSGNTIYF. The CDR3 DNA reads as TGTGCCAGCAGCGCTCTGGACCAGAGTGGAAACACCATATATTTT.

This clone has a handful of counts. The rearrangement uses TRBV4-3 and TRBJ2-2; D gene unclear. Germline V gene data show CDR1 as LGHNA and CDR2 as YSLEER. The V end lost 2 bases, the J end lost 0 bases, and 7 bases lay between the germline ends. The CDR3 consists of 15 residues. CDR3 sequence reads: CASSQYTANTGELFF. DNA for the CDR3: TGCGCCAGCAGCCAATATACAGCGAACACCGGGGAGCTGTTTTTT.

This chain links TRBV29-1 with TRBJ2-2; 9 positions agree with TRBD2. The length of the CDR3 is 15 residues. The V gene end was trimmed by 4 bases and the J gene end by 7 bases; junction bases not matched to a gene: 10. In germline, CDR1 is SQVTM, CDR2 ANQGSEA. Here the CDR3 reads CSVAGSGRRGGELFF. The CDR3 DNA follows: TGCAGCGTTGCCGGTAGCGGGAGAAGGGGCGGGGAGCTGTTTTTT.